The clone carrying this TCR beta chain was seen a single time. Its antigen remains unknown. The record originates from a study of PD-1 blockade in classical Hodgkin lymphoma. Time point reported: cycle 4 day 1 (C4D1), after 6 weeks of nivolumab. The patients all showed relapse after autologous stem cell transplantation, while their brentuximab vedotin exposure varied. CDR1 and CDR2 (germline): SGHNT, YYREEE (reference sequence). The J segment lost 4 bases and the V segment lost 2 bases, leaving 1 base of the junction unmatched. The length of the CDR3 is 15 residues. Study-level points and caveats: What drove the repertoire differences, possibly disease activity or prior therapy, has not been defined.

This table comes from immunoSEQ multiplex PCR, and its TCRdb copy is limited to in-frame clones, with some not included. Of about 4,600 clones in the sample, 67% were seen once. Material: peripheral blood mononuclear cells (PBMCs), obtained before the fourth cycle of nivolumab. The receptor's source is a human donor with classical Hodgkin lymphoma. The V call is TRBV5-4, the J call TRBJ2-1, with 12 bases fitting TRBD2. CDR3 protein: CASSFGTSGYNEQFF. The CDR3 nucleotides are TGTGCCAGCAGCTTCGGGACTAGCGGGTACAATGAGCAGTTCTTC.